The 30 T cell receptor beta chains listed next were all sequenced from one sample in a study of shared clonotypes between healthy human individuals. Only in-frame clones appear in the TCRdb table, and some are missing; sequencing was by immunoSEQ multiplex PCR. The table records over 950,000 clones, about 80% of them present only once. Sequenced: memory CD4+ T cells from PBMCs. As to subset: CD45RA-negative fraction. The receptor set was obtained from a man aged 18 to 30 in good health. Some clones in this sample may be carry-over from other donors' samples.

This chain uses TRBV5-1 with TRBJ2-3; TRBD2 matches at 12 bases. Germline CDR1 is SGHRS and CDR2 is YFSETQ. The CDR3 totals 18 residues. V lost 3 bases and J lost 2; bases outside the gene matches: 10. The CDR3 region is CASSSRQTSGRPTDTQYF. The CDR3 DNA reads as TGCGCCAGCAGCTCACGACAAACTAGCGGGAGGCCCACAGATACGCAGTATTTT.

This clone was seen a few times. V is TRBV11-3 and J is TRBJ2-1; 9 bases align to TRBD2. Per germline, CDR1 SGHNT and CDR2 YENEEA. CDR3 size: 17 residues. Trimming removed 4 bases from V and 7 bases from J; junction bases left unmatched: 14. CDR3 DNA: TGTGCCAGCAGCTCAGCCGTCGGGCTAGCGGGAAGTAATGAGCAGTTCTTC. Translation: CASSSAVGLAGSNEQFF.

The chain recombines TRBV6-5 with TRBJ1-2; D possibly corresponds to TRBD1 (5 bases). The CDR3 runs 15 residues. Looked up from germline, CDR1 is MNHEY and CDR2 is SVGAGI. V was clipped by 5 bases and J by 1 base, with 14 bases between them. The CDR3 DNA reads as TGTGCCAGCAGTCCCAGACAGATCCTTAACTATGGCTACACCTTC. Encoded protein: CASSPRQILNYGYTF.

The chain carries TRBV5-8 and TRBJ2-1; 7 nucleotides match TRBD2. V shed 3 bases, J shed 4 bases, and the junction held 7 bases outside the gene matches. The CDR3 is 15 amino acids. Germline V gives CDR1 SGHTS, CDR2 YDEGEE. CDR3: CASSSGGRLYNEQFF. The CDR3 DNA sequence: TGTGCCAGCAGCTCCGGCGGGAGACTATACAATGAGCAGTTCTTC.

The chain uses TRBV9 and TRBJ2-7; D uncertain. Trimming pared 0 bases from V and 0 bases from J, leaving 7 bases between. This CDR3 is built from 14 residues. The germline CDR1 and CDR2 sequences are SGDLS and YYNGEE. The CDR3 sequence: CASSVVATSYEQYF. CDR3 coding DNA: TGTGCCAGCAGCGTAGTTGCCACCTCCTACGAGCAGTACTTC.

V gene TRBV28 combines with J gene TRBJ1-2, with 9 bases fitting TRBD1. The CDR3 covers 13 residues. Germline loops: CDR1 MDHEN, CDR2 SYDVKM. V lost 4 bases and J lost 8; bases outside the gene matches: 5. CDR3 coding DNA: TGTGCCAGCAGTTACCGGACAGGGGAAGGCTACACCTTC. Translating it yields CASSYRTGEGYTF.

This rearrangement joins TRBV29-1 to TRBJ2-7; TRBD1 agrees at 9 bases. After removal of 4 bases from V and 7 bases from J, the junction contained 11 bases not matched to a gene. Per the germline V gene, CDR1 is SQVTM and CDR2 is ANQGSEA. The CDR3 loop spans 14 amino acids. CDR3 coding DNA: TGCAGCGTTGTGGACAGGGGTCGACTTCGGGAGCAGTACTTC. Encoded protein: CSVVDRGRLREQYF.

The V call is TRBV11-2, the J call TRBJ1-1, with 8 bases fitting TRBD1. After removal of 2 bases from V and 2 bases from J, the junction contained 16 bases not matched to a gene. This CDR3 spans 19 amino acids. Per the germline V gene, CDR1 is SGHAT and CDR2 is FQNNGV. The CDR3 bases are TGTGCCAGCAGCTTACCTGGGCCCGGGACAGGCCTCCTTAACACTGAAGCTTTCTTT. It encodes CASSLPGPGTGLLNTEAFF. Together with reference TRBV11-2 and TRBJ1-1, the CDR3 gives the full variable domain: EAGVAQSPRYKIIEKRQSVAFWCNPISGHATLYWYQQILGQGPKLLIQFQNNGVVDDSQLPKDRFSAERLKGVDSTLKIQPAKLEDSAVYLCASSLPGPGTGLLNTEAFFGQGTRLTVV.

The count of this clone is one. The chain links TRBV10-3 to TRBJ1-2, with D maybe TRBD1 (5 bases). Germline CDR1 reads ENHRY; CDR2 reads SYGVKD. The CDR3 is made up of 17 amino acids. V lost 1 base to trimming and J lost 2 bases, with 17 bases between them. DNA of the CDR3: TGTGCCATCAGTGAGTTGGTGGGGCGTAGATCGAACTATGGCTACACCTTC. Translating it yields CAISELVGRRSNYGYTF.

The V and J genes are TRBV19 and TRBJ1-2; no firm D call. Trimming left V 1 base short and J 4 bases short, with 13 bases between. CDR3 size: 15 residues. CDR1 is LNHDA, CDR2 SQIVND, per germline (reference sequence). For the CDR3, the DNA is TGTGCCAGTAGTATAGCCCCCCCCGGCGCCTATGGCTACACCTTC. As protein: CASSIAPPGAYGYTF.

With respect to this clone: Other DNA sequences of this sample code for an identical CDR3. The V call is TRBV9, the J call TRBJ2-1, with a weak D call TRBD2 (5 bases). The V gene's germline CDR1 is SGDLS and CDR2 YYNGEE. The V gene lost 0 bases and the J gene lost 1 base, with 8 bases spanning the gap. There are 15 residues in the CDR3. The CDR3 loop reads CASSVAGTSYNEQFF. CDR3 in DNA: TGTGCCAGCAGCGTAGCGGGAACGTCCTACAATGAGCAGTTCTTC.

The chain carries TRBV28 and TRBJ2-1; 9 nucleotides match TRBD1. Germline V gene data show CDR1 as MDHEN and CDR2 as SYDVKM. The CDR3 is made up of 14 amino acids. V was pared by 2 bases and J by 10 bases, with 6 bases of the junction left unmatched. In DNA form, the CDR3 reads TGTGCCAGCAGTTTACCAGGGACAGGGCGGGAGCAGTTCTTC. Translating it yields CASSLPGTGREQFF.

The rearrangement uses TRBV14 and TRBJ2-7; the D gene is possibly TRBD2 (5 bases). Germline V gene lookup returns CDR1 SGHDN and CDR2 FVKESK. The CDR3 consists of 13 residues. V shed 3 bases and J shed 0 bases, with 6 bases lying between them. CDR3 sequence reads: CASSQGSSYEQYF. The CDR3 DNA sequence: TGTGCCAGCAGCCAGGGGAGCTCCTACGAGCAGTACTTC.

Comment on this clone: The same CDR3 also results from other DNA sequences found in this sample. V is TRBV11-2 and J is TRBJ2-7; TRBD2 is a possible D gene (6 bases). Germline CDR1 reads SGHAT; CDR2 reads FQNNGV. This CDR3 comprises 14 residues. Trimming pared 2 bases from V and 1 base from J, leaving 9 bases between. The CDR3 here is CASSLLGLSYEQYF. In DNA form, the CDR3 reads TGTGCCAGCAGCTTATTGGGACTTTCCTACGAGCAGTACTTC.

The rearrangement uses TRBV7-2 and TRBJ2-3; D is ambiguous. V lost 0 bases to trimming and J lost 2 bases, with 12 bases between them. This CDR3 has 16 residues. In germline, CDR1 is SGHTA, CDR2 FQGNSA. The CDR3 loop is CASSLALGRLTDTQYF. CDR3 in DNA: TGTGCCAGCAGCTTAGCGCTCGGCAGACTCACAGATACGCAGTATTTT.

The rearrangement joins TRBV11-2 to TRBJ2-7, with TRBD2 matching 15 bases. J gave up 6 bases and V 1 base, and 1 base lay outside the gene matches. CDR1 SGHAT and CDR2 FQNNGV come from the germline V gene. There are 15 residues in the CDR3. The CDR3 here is CASSLGTSGRGEQYF. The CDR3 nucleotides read TGTGCCAGCAGCTTAGGGACTAGCGGGAGGGGCGAGCAGTACTTC.

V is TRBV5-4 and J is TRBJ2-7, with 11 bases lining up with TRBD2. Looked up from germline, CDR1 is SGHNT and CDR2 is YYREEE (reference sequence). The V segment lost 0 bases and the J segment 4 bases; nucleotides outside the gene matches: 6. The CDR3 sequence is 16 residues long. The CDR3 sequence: CASSLGIAGGIYEQYF. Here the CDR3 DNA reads TGTGCCAGCAGCTTGGGGATAGCGGGAGGGATTTACGAGCAGTACTTC.

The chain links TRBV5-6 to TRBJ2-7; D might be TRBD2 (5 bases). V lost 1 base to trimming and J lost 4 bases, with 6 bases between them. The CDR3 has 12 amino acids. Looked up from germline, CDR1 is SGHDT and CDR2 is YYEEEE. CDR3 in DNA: TGTGCCAGCAGCTTGCGGGGTTACGAGCAGTACTTC. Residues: CASSLRGYEQYF.

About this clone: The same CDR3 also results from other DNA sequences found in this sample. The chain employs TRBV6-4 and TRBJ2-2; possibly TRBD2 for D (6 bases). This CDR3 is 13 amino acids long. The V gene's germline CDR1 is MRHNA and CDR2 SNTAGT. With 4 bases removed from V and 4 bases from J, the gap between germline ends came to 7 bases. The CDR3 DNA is TGTGCCAGCAGTGTCGGGGGCACCGGGGAGCTGTTTTTT. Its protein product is CASSVGGTGELFF.

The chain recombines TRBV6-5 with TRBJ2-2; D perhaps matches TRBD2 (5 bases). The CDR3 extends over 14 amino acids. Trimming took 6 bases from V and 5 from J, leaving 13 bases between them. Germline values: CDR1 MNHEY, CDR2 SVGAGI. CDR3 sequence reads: CASRRAARTGELFF. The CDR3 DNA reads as TGTGCCAGCAGGCGAGCGGCGAGGACCGGGGAGCTGTTTTTT.

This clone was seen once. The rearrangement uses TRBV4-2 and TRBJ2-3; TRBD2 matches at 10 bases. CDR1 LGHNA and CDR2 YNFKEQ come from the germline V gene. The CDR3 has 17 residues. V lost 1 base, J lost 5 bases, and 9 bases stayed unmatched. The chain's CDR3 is CASSQGFLAGEGDTQYF. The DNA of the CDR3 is TGTGCCAGCAGCCAAGGCTTCCTAGCGGGAGAGGGAGATACGCAGTATTTT.

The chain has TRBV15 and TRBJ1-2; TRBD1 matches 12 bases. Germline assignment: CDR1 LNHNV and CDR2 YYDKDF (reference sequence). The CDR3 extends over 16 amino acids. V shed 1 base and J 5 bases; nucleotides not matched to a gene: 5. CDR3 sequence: CATSRGGTGGNYGYTF. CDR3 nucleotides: TGTGCCACCAGCAGAGGGGGGACAGGGGGCAATTATGGCTACACCTTC.

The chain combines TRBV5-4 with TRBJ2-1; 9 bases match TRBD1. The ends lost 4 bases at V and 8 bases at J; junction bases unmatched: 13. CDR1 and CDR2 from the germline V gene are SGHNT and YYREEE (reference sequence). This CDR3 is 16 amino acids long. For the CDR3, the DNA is TGTGCCAGCAGCCCGGGCGGGACAGGGAAGAACTATGAGCAGTTCTTC. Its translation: CASSPGGTGKNYEQFF.

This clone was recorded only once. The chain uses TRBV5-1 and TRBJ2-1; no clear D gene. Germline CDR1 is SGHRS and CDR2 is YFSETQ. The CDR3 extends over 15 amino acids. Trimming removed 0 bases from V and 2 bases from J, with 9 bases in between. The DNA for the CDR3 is TGCGCCAGCAGCTTGGTCAGCATACCCTACAATGAGCAGTTCTTC. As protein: CASSLVSIPYNEQFF.

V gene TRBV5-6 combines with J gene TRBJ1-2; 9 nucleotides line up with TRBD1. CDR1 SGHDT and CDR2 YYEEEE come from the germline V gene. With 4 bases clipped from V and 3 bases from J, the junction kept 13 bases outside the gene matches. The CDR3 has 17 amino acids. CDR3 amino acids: CASSRLQGAKGDYGYTF. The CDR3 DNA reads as TGTGCCAGCAGCCGTTTACAGGGGGCGAAAGGGGACTATGGCTACACCTTC.

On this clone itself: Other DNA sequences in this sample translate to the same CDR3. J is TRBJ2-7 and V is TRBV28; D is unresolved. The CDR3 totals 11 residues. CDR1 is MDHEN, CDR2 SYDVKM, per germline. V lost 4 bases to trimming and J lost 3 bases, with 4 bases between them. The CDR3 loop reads CASSSLYEQYF. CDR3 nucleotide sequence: TGTGCCAGCAGTTCCCTCTACGAGCAGTACTTC. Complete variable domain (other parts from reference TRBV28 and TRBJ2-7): DVKVTQSSRYLVKRTGEKVFLECVQDMDHENMFWYRQDPGLGLRLIYFSYDVKMKEKGDIPEGYSVSREKKERFSLILESASTNQTSMYLCASSSLYEQYFGPGTRLTVT.

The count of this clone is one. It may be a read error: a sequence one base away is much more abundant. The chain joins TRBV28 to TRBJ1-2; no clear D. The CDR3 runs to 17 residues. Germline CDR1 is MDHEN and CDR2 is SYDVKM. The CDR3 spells CASSLARSPAINYSYTF. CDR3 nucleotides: TGTGCCAGCAGTTTAGCTCGGTCACCTGCTATTAACTATAGCTACACCTTC.

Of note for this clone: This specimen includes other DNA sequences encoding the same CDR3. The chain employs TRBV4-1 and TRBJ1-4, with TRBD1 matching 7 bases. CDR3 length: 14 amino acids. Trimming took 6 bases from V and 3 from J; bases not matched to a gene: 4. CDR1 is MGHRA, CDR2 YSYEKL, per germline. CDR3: CASRRQGANEKLFF. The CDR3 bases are TGCGCCAGCAGGCGACAGGGCGCTAATGAAAAACTGTTTTTT.

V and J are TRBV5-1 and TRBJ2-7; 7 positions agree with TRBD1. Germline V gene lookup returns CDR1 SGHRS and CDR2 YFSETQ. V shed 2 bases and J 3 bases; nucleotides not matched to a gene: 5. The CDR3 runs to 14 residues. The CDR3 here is CASSLTGQYYEQYF. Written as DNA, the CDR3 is TGCGCCAGCAGCTTAACGGGACAGTACTACGAGCAGTACTTC.

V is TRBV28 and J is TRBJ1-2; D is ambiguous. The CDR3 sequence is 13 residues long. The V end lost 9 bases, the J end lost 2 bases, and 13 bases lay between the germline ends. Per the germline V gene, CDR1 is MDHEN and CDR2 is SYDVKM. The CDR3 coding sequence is TGTGCCAGTCAAAGGGTGGGGAACTATGGCTACACCTTC. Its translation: CASQRVGNYGYTF.